Below, 10 T cell receptor beta chains from the same sample are listed, as sequenced in a study of CD8+CD57+ T cells in acquired aplastic anemia. Genomic DNA, serving as template, underwent TCR beta VDJ and CDR3 profiling. TCRdb reprocessed the reads via MiXCR and lists one record per CDR3 protein. The sample carries 150,000 to 200,000 distinct CDR3 sequences, 55% to 75% recorded once. The source material was sorted CD4+, CD8+, or CD8+CD57+ T cells (not recorded which) from PBMCs. The source of these receptors is a human donor in good health.

This clonotype was seen a handful of times. The rearrangement uses TRBV6-2 or TRBV6-3 and TRBJ1-5; unclear D gene. Germline CDR1 MNHEY, CDR2 SVGEGT. The CDR3 spans 15 residues. The V end was cut by 4 bases, the J end by 1 base, with 11 bases between. For the CDR3, the DNA is TGTGCCAGCAGTTGGGATCCACCGAGCAATCAGCCCCAGCATTTT. This codes for CASSWDPPSNQPQHF.

The chain joins TRBV6-5 to TRBJ2-3; D not resolved. The CDR3 runs 12 residues. CDR1 and CDR2 from the germline V gene are MNHEY and SVGAGI. V was clipped by 6 bases and J by 2 bases, with 6 bases between them. The CDR3 spells CASSRATDTQYF. In DNA, the CDR3 is TGTGCCAGCAGCCGGGCCACAGATACGCAGTATTTT.

This rearrangement joins TRBV7-9 to TRBJ1-2; 7 nucleotides line up with TRBD1. CDR1 and CDR2 (germline): SEHNR, FQNEAQ (reference sequence). The ends lost 8 bases at V and 6 bases at J; junction bases unmatched: 9. This CDR3 has 13 residues. The CDR3 is CASRDRARDGYTF. CDR3 sequence (DNA): TGTGCCAGCCGCGACAGGGCCCGGGATGGCTACACCTTC. The full variable domain, with the rest looked up from reference TRBV7-9 and TRBJ1-2, is DTGVSQNPRHKITKRGQNVTFRCDPISEHNRLYWYRQTLGQGPEFLTYFQNEAQLEKSRLLSDRFSAERPKGSFSTLEIQRTEQGDSAMYLCASRDRARDGYTFGSGTRLTVV.

This clonotype was seen many times. The V call is TRBV3-1, the J call TRBJ2-7, with 7 bases aligning to TRBD1. V trimming: 1 base; J trimming: 6 bases; junction bases outside the gene matches: 3. CDR1 LGHDT and CDR2 YNNKEL come from the germline V gene (reference sequence). This CDR3 has 13 residues. DNA for the CDR3: TGTGCCAGCAGCCAAGGTAGGACAGGCGAGCAGTACTTC. Protein product: CASSQGRTGEQYF.

CDR3 DNA: TGCAGCGTTGCAGGGGGCAGCAATCAGCCCCAGCATTTT. Protein: CSVAGGSNQPQHF. The J gene is TRBJ1-5, the V gene TRBV29-1; 8 nucleotides align to TRBD1. The V and J ends lost 4 bases and 1 base, in that order; junction bases with no gene match: 0. This CDR3 contains 13 residues. CDR1 and CDR2 (germline): SQVTM, ANQGSEA.

This sequence joins TRBV5-4 and TRBJ1-2, with 8 bases matching TRBD1. The CDR3 is 13 amino acids. With V trimmed by 2 bases and J by 6 bases, 3 bases remained unmatched. Germline V lookup: CDR1 SGHNT, CDR2 YYREEE (reference sequence). The CDR3 region has the DNA TGTGCCAGCAGCTTCTACAGGGGGGATGGCTACACCTTC. Protein product: CASSFYRGDGYTF.

The chain combines TRBV11-3 with TRBJ2-2; 8 bases are shared with TRBD1. Looked up from germline, CDR1 is SGHNT and CDR2 is YENEEA. Unmatched junction bases numbered 4, after V lost 3 bases and J lost 1 base. This CDR3 has 16 residues. This CDR3 reads CASSLQGARNTGELFF. CDR3 nucleotide sequence: TGTGCCAGCAGCTTGCAGGGGGCAAGGAACACCGGGGAGCTGTTTTTT. The full variable domain, with the rest looked up from reference TRBV11-3 and TRBJ2-2, is EAGVVQSPRYKIIEKKQPVAFWCNPISGHNTLYWYLQNLGQGPELLIRYENEEAVDDSQLPKDRFSAERLKGVDSTLKIQPAELGDSAVYLCASSLQGARNTGELFFGEGSRLTVL.

This clonotype was counted only a few times. The genes are TRBV6-1 and TRBJ2-7; D remains unclear. The CDR3 runs 13 residues. Germline CDR1 and CDR2: MNHNS and SASEGT. The V and J ends lost 4 bases and 2 bases respectively, with 9 bases between them. For the CDR3, the DNA is TGTGCCAGCAGTGGGTCTCTGACCTACGAGCAGTACTTC. This encodes CASSGSLTYEQYF.

This chain uses TRBV7-2 with TRBJ1-1, with no clear D. Trimming stripped 6 bases from V and 1 base from J, with 9 bases between. The CDR3 spans 13 residues. Germline assignment: CDR1 SGHTA and CDR2 FQGNSA. CDR3 residues: CASSNQRNTEAFF. The CDR3 region has the DNA TGTGCCAGCAGTAACCAGAGGAACACTGAAGCTTTCTTT.

The chain has TRBV6-5 and TRBJ2-6; a weak D match, TRBD1 (6 bases). This CDR3 has 17 residues. V gave up 2 bases and J gave up 2 bases, with 13 bases separating them. Germline values: CDR1 MNHEY, CDR2 SVGAGI. CDR3 sequence (DNA): TGTGCCAGCAGTTACGAGACAGGCGTCACTGGGGCCAACGTCCTGACTTTC. It encodes CASSYETGVTGANVLTF.